A single TCR beta chain is shown here with its context. The method was immunoSEQ multiplex PCR; TCRdb's version includes in-frame clones alone and lacks a portion of them. The table records under 65,000 clones, approximately 86% of them present only once. The ends lost 1 base at V and 11 bases at J; junction bases unmatched: 10. This CDR3 contains 14 residues. The germline CDR1 and CDR2 sequences are SGHVS and FQNEAQ. The sample originates from a study of technical replicates of blood from several donors. The chain combines TRBV7-8 with TRBJ2-7, with 8 nucleotides matching TRBD2. Sequenced sample: PBMCs. The clonotype was recovered from a human donor in good health. Some clones in this sample may be carry-over from other donors' samples. CDR3 coding DNA: TGTGCCAGCAGCTTAGAGGGAGCGGGGGTTTGGGAGTACTTC. Protein: CASSLEGAGVWEYF.